These 19 T cell receptor beta chains were all obtained from the same sample, sequenced in a study of control samples from healthy donors and cancer patients. The table came from immunoSEQ multiplex PCR; TCRdb's copy has only in-frame clones and leaves some out. Among about 150,000 clones, 94% were seen once, and the ten largest hold about 1.5%. Material for sequencing was blood. Source of these receptors: a woman aged 18-35 years in good health.

This rearrangement joins TRBV4-3 to TRBJ2-3, with 9 bases identical to TRBD2. The CDR3 spans 16 residues. CDR1 is LGHNA, CDR2 YSLEER, per germline. Germline trimming cut 3 bases from V and 0 bases from J; bases unmatched to any gene: 4. The CDR3 is CASSQRLAVSTDTQYF. The DNA of the CDR3 is TGCGCCAGCAGCCAGAGACTAGCGGTTAGCACAGATACGCAGTATTTT.

V usage is TRBV3-1 (or the pseudogene TRBV3-2) and J usage is TRBJ2-7; no clear D gene. The CDR3 is 14 residues long. The germline CDR1 and CDR2 sequences are LGHDT and YNNKEL (reference sequence). V was clipped by 4 bases and J by 4 bases, with 14 bases between them. The CDR3, as DNA: TGTGCCAGCAGCCTCCAGCAATATGGTTACGAGCAGTACTTC. Its protein product is CASSLQQYGYEQYF.

The chain couples TRBV2 to TRBJ1-5; TRBD1 is a possible D gene (5 bases). Germline V gene lookup returns CDR1 SNHLY and CDR2 FYNNEI. V lost 2 bases and J 7 bases, leaving 9 bases between the germline ends. The CDR3 is 13 residues long. CDR3 in amino acids: CASSEIRAQPQHF. The CDR3 nucleotides read TGTGCCAGCAGTGAAATCAGGGCCCAGCCCCAGCATTTT.

The sample holds one count of this clone. The chain recombines TRBV5-1 with TRBJ2-7; 8 bases line up with TRBD1. Germline trimming cut 2 bases from V and 1 base from J; bases unmatched to any gene: 2. This CDR3 comprises 14 residues. From germline, CDR1 is SGHRS and CDR2 YFSETQ. The CDR3 DNA sequence: TGCGCCAGCAGCTTCACAGGGGGATCCTACGAGCAGTACTTC. Encoded protein: CASSFTGGSYEQYF.

The DNA for the CDR3 is TGTGCCAGTGCCATAGCGGCCACGAACTACGAGCAGTACTTC. Encoded protein: CASAIAATNYEQYF. The chain recombines TRBV19 with TRBJ2-7, with D maybe TRBD2 (6 bases). The CDR3 has 14 amino acids. Looked up from germline, CDR1 is LNHDA and CDR2 is SQIVND (reference sequence). V was shortened by 8 bases and J by 3 bases, with 17 bases between the two germline ends.

This chain joins TRBV7-9 and TRBJ1-5; no reliable D call. CDR1 is SEHNR and CDR2 is FQNEAQ in the germline V gene (reference sequence). CDR3 size: 11 residues. V lost 8 bases and J 6 bases, leaving 8 bases between the germline ends. CDR3 sequence: CASPMCQPQHF. CDR3 nucleotides: TGTGCCAGCCCCATGTGTCAGCCCCAGCATTTT.

The CDR3 sequence is CASSPRGAYNEQFF. The CDR3 DNA reads as TGTGCCAGTAGCCCCAGGGGGGCCTACAATGAGCAGTTCTTC. The chain carries TRBV19 and TRBJ2-1, with D perhaps matching TRBD1 (7 bases). The CDR3 totals 14 residues. Germline assignment: CDR1 LNHDA and CDR2 SQIVND (reference sequence). The germline V and J ends were trimmed by 6 bases and 2 bases, with 11 bases remaining between them.

The chain employs TRBV6-5 and TRBJ1-2, with 7 bases identical to TRBD1. Germline V gives CDR1 MNHEY, CDR2 SVGAGI. This CDR3 has 14 amino acids. Unmatched junction bases numbered 6, after V lost 6 bases and J lost 2 bases. CDR3 DNA: TGTGCCAGCAGCCTGGACAGGACAAACTATGGCTACACCTTC. Its protein is CASSLDRTNYGYTF.

The V and J genes are TRBV19 and TRBJ1-5; D is unresolved. The germline CDR1 and CDR2 sequences are LNHDA and SQIVND (reference sequence). V was cut by 3 bases and J by 6 bases, with 9 bases left in between. The CDR3 is made up of 13 amino acids. The CDR3 sequence: CASSMIGSQPQHF. Here the CDR3 DNA reads TGTGCCAGTAGTATGATCGGGAGTCAGCCCCAGCATTTT.

CDR3 region: CASSGDWTGGLGYTF. The CDR3 nucleotides read TGTGCCAGCTCGGGGGATTGGACAGGGGGCTTAGGCTACACCTTC. This chain links TRBV9 with TRBJ1-2; 11 bases match TRBD1. The J segment lost 8 bases and the V segment lost 7 bases, leaving 13 bases of the junction unmatched. The CDR3 has 15 amino acids. Germline values: CDR1 SGDLS, CDR2 YYNGEE.

This clone is a singleton in its sample. The J gene is TRBJ1-1, the V gene TRBV2; D gene unclear. Germline V gene data show CDR1 as SNHLY and CDR2 as FYNNEI. The CDR3 consists of 10 residues. The V end lost 6 bases, the J end lost 1 base, and 0 bases lay between the germline ends. CDR3 region: CASRNTEAFF. CDR3 in DNA: TGTGCCAGCAGGAACACTGAAGCTTTCTTT. The full variable domain, completed using reference TRBV2 and TRBJ1-1, is EPEVTQTPSHQVTQMGQEVILRCVPISNHLYFYWYRQILGQKVEFLVSFYNNEISEKSEIFDDQFSVERPDGSNFTLKIRSTKLEDSAMYFCASRNTEAFFGQGTRLTVV.

A note on this clone: This same CDR3 is encoded by further DNA sequences in the sample. The genes are TRBV5-6 and TRBJ1-1; D uncertain. Germline V gene sequence: CDR1 SGHDT, CDR2 YYEEEE. This CDR3 has 12 amino acids. Deletions cut 2 bases from V and 3 bases from J, with 5 bases between. The CDR3 region is CASSLVDTEAFF. The CDR3 nucleotides read TGTGCCAGCAGCTTAGTTGACACTGAAGCTTTCTTT.

The V call is TRBV6-2 or TRBV6-3, the J call TRBJ1-1, with TRBD1 identical over 7 bases. CDR3 length: 16 amino acids. The germline V gene has CDR1 MNHEY and CDR2 SVGEGT. J gave up 4 bases and V 0 bases, and 8 bases lay outside the gene matches. The CDR3 DNA sequence: TGTGCCAGCAGTTACTCTGGTACAGGGGCCCGCACTGAAGCTTTCTTT. Encoded protein: CASSYSGTGARTEAFF.

The chain couples TRBV27 to TRBJ1-2; TRBD1 agrees at 8 bases. There are 14 residues in the CDR3. Germline V gene data show CDR1 as MNHEY and CDR2 as SMNVEV (reference sequence). The junction had 7 bases not matched to a gene; V was cut back by 2 bases and J by 8 bases. CDR3 sequence reads: CASSLGQGRLGYTF. The DNA for the CDR3 is TGTGCCAGCAGTTTAGGACAGGGACGATTAGGCTACACCTTC.

The chain joins TRBV5-5 to TRBJ1-1; no reliable D call. The germline V and J ends were trimmed by 3 bases and 0 bases, with 6 bases remaining between them. This CDR3 spans 13 amino acids. Germline values: CDR1 SGHKS, CDR2 YYEKEE (reference sequence). CDR3 sequence: CASSSALNTEAFF. The CDR3 coding sequence is TGTGCCAGCAGCTCCGCATTGAACACTGAAGCTTTCTTT.

The V call is TRBV6-5, the J call TRBJ2-7; unclear D gene. V lost 10 bases and J lost 6, with 19 bases in between. Germline-derived CDR1 and CDR2 are MNHEY and SVGAGI. The CDR3 extends over 13 amino acids. CDR3 protein: CATHPQLRGEQYF. The DNA for the CDR3 is TGTGCCACACACCCCCAGCTCCGTGGCGAGCAGTACTTC.

The V and J genes are TRBV10-2 and TRBJ2-1; possibly TRBD1 for D (6 bases). CDR3 length: 15 amino acids. V was shortened by 5 bases and J by 8 bases, with 19 bases between the two germline ends. CDR1 and CDR2 from the germline V gene are WSHSY and SAAADI. The CDR3 spells CASSLSQGGLDEQFF. The CDR3 DNA reads as TGCGCCAGCAGTCTATCACAGGGCGGTTTGGATGAGCAGTTCTTC.

The rearrangement joins TRBV19 to TRBJ1-4; possibly TRBD1 for D (6 bases). Per germline, CDR1 LNHDA and CDR2 SQIVND (reference sequence). Trimming removed 4 bases from V and 7 bases from J, with 13 bases in between. This CDR3 has 14 residues. This CDR3 is CASSTQGLGEKLFF. For the CDR3, the DNA is TGTGCCAGTAGTACCCAGGGGTTGGGTGAAAAACTGTTTTTT.

This sequence joins TRBV18 and TRBJ1-5, with D maybe TRBD1 (5 bases). The CDR3 extends over 15 amino acids. V was trimmed by 1 base and J by 5 bases, leaving 12 bases between them. The germline V gene has CDR1 KGHSH and CDR2 LQKENI. The CDR3 reads CASSPRAGRDQPQHF. CDR3 nucleotides: TGTGCCAGCTCACCACGGGCGGGCAGGGATCAGCCCCAGCATTTT.